This T cell receptor (beta chain) was captured by sequencing in a study of cytomegalovirus exposure and HLA in healthy donors. Findings and limits, study-wide: Links to common viral pathogens appeared, in a later analysis, for several of the most significant clusters.

PCR primers comprised 60 Vbeta and 13 Jbeta primers. Profiling relied on immunoSEQ multiplex PCR, and the TCRdb table lists in-frame clones only, not all of them. The data show 200,000 to 300,000 clones, roughly 81% seen once. As regards this clone: Its cognate antigen is unknown.

From germline, CDR1 is SGHVS and CDR2 FNYEAQ. The CDR3 is 13 residues long. Trimming removed 5 bases from V and 4 bases from J, with 11 bases in between. This receptor was obtained from a girl aged 2 to 9 in good health and CMV-seronegative. The chain is built from TRBV7-6 and TRBJ1-1; no reliable D call. Source material: PBMCs. As DNA, the CDR3 is TGTGCCAGCAGCCTTAGTGCGAGCACTGAAGCTTTCTTT. The encoded protein is CASSLSASTEAFF.